This T cell receptor beta chain was obtained from a study of early T cells in non-severe SARS-CoV-2 infection. The wider study: Bulk RNA from unsorted whole blood was sequenced; chains were unpaired. General study points: Missing private and CD4 specificities, VDJdb matching favored anti-spike CD8 responses.

This clonotype has a count of ten or more. Its antigen is unidentified. The V segment lost 1 base and the J segment 5 bases; nucleotides outside the gene matches: 10. The length of the CDR3 is 15 residues. CDR1 and CDR2 (germline): DFQATT, SNEGSKA (reference sequence). Individual cDNA molecules received unique molecular identifiers during library preparation. TCRdb used MiXCR to reprocess the 5' RACE reads, holding one entry per CDR3 protein. Among 30,000 or so distinct CDR3 sequences listed, 5.6% were seen once. This receptor was taken from an adult who was a healthcare worker with PCR-confirmed SARS-CoV-2 infection or an uninfected control (not recorded which). Material: whole blood. J is TRBJ2-7 and V is TRBV20-1, with 8 bases fitting TRBD1. The CDR3 here is CSARGRGRGSHEQYF. In DNA form, the CDR3 reads TGCAGTGCTAGAGGCAGGGGGCGCGGTTCCCACGAGCAGTACTTC.